The T cell receptor (beta chain) under discussion was sequenced for a study of T cells in Graves' hyperthyroidism and ophthalmopathy. The CDR3 is made up of 17 amino acids. Trimming stripped 2 bases from V and 4 bases from J, with 18 bases between. The germline CDR1 and CDR2 sequences are MNHNS and SASEGT. Researchers took RNA transcripts and amplified the TCR beta CDR3 regions from them. A first-round RT-PCR of the TCR CDR3 used the HTBI primer set. TCRdb re-called the multiplex PCR reads through MiXCR, storing one row per CDR3 protein. The sample records around 250,000 distinct CDR3 sequences, just over 14% being singletons.

The V gene is TRBV6-1, the J gene TRBJ1-5; D is possibly TRBD1 (6 bases). The clonotype was recovered from a woman aged 40 to 49 with Graves' hyperthyroidism that later progressed to Graves' ophthalmopathy. Sequenced material: blood. In DNA form, the CDR3 reads TGTGCCAGCAGTGAAAGGCTAGGGTCAGGGGTTAATCAGCCCCAGCATTTT. It encodes CASSERLGSGVNQPQHF.